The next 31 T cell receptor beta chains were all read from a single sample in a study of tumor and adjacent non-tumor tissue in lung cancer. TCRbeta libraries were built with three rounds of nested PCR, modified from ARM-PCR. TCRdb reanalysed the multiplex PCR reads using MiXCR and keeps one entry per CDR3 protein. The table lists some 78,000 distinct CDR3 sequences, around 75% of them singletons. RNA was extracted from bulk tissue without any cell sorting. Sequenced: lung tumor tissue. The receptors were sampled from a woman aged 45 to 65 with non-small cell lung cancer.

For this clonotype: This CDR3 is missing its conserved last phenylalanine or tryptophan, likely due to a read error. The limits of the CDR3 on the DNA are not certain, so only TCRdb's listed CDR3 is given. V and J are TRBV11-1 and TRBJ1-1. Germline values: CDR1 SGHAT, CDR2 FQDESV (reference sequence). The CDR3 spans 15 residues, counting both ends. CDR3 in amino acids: CASSLDTGEGTEAIC.

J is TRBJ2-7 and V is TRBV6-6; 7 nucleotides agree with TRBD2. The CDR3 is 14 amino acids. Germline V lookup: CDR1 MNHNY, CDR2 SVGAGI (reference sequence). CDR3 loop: CSSRLTPGGYEQYF. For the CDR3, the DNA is TGTAGCAGTAGATTGACCCCGGGAGGCTACGAGCAGTACTTC.

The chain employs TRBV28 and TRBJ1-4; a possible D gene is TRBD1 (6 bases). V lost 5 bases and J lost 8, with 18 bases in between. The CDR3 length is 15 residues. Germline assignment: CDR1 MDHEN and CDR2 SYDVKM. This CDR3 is CASSNPGVLNEKLFF. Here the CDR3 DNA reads TGTGCCAGCAGTAACCCAGGGGTACTTAACGAAAAACTGTTTTTT.

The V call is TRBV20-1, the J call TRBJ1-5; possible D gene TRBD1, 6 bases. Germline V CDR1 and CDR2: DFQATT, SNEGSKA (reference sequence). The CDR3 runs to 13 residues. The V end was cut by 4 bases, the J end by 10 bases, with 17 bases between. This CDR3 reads CSAIPGGNRPQHF. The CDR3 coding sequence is TGCAGTGCTATTCCTGGGGGCAATCGTCCCCAGCATTTT.

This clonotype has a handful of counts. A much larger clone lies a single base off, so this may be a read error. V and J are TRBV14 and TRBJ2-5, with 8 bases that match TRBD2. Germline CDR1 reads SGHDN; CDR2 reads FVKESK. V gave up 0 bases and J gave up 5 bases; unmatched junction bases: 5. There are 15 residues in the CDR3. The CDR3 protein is CASSQDREGMETQYF. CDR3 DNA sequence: TGTGCCAGCAGCCAAGACCGGGAGGGCATGGAGACCCAGTACTTC.

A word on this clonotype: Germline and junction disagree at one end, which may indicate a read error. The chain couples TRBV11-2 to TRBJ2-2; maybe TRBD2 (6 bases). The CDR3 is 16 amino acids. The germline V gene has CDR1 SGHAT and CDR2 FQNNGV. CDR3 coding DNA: TGTGCCAGTAGCTTATCGGCCTCCAGGAACACCGGGGAGGTGTTTTTT. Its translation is CASSLSASRNTGEVFF.

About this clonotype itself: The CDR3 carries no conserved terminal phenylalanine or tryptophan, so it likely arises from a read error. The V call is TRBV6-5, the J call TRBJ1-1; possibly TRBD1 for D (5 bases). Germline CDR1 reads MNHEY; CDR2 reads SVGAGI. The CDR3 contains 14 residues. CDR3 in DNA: TGTGTCAGCAGGGAGATAGGTGTGTCCACTGAAGCTTTCGTT. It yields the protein CVSREIGVSTEAFV.

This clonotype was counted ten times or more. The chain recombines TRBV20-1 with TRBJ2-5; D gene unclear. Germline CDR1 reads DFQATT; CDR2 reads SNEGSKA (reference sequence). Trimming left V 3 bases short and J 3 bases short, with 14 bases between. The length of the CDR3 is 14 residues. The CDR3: CSASHQQQKETQYF. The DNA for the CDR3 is TGCAGTGCTAGTCATCAACAGCAAAAAGAGACCCAGTACTTC.

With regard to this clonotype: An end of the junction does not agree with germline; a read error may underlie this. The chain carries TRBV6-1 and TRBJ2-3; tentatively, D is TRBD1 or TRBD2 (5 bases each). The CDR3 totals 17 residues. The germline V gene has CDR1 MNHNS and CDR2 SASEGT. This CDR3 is CAGSMRWGTELTDTQYF. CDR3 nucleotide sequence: TGTGCCGGCAGTATGCGTTGGGGGACCGAACTAACAGATACGCAGTATTTT.

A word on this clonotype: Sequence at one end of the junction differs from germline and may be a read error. CDR3 amino acids: CSARDLRDASLEQYF. CDR3 nucleotides: TGCAGTGCTAGAGATCTCCGGGACGCCTCCCTCGAGCAATACTTC. This chain connects TRBV20-1 to TRBJ2-7, with D perhaps TRBD1 or TRBD2 (5 bases each). Germline V lookup: CDR1 DFQATT, CDR2 SNEGSKA (reference sequence). This CDR3 comprises 15 residues.

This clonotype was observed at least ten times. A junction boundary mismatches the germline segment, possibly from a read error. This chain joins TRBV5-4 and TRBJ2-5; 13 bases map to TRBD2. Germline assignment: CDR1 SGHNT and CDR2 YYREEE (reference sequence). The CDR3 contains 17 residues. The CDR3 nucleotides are TGTGCCAGCAGCTCCGGGACTAGCGGGAACCTACAAGAGACCCAGTGCTTC. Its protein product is CASSSGTSGNLQETQCF.

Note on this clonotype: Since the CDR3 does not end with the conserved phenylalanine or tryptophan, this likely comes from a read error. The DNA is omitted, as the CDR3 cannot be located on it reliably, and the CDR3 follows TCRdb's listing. The CDR3 reads CSVEQQRQETQYL. The chain couples TRBV29-1 to TRBJ2-5. The CDR3 is 13 residues long, ends included. Germline lookup yields CDR1 SQVTM and CDR2 ANQGSEA.

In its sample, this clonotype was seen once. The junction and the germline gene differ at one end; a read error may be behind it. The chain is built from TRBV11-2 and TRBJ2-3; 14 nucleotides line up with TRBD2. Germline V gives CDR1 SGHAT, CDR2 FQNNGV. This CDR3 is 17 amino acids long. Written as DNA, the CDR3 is TGTGTCAGCGGCTTGGACACGGGACTAGCGGGAGCAGATACGCAGTATTTT. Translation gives CVSGLDTGLAGADTQYF.

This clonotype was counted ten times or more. DNA of the CDR3: TGTGCCAGCGCCAGGAATCACGGAATAAATCAGCCCCAGCATTTT. Protein: CASARNHGINQPQHF. V usage is TRBV6-1 and J usage is TRBJ1-5; no definite D call. Trimming removed 8 bases at V and 4 bases at J, with 18 bases between. Germline lookup yields CDR1 MNHNS and CDR2 SASEGT. The CDR3 totals 15 residues.

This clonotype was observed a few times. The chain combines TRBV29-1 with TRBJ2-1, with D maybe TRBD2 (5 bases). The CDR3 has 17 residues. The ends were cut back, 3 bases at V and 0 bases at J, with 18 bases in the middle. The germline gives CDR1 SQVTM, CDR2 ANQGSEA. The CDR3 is CSVEYMGRGSSYNEQFF. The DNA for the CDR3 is TGCAGCGTTGAGTATATGGGTCGGGGAAGCTCCTACAATGAGCAGTTCTTC.

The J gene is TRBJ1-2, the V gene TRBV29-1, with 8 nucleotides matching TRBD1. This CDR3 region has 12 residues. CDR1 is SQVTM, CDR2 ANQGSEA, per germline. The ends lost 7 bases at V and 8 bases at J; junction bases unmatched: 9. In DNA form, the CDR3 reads TGCAGCGCCCACGAACAGGGGGTGGGCTACACCTTC. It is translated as CSAHEQGVGYTF.

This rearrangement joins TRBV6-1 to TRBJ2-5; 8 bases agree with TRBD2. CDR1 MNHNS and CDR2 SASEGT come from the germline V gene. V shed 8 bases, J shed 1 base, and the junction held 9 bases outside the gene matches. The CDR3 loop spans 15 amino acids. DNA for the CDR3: TGTGCCAGCGGCGGACTAGCTTCTATCCAAGAGACCCAGTACTTC. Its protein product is CASGGLASIQETQYF.

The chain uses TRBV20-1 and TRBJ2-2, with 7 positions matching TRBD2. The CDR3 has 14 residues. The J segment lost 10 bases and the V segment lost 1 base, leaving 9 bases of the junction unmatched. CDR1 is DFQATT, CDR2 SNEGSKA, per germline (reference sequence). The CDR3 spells CSARGAGVREELFF. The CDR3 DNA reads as TGCAGTGCTAGAGGGGCGGGAGTCCGCGAGGAGCTGTTTTTT.

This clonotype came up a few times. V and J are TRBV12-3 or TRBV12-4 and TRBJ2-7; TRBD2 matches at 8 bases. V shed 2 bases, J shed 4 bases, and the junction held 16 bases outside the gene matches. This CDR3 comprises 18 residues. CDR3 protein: CASSLIAGLHRNGYEQYF. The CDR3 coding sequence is TGTGCCAGCAGTTTAATAGCGGGACTACATCGAAATGGGTACGAGCAGTACTTC.

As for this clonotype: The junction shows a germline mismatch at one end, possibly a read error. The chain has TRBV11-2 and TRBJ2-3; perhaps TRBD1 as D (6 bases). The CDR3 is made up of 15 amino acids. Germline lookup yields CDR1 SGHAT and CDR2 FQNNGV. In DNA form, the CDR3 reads TGTGCCAGGAGCCAACTACAGGGCGCCCCAGACACGCTGTATTTT. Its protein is CARSQLQGAPDTLYF.

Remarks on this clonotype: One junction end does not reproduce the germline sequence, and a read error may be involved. DNA for the CDR3: TGTACCAGCAGCTCAGTGCCCGGTCCCGGAGAACTGTTTTTT. Protein sequence: CTSSSVPGPGELFF. The chain recombines TRBV11-2 with TRBJ2-2; D unresolved. Germline CDR1 reads SGHAT; CDR2 reads FQNNGV. The CDR3 loop spans 14 amino acids.

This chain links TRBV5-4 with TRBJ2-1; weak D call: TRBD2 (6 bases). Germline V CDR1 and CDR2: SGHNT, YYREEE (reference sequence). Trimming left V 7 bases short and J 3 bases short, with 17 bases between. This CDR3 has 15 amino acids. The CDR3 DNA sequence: TGTGCCAGCGGCTCCGGGAGCGGCATCTACAATGAGCAGTTCTTC. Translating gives CASGSGSGIYNEQFF.

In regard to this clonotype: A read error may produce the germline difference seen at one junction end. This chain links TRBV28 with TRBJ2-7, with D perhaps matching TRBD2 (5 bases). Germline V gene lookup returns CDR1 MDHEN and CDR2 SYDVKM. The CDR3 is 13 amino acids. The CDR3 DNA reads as TGTGCCAGCCGTCCGGCGGGCCCCTACGAGCAGTATTTC. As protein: CASRPAGPYEQYF.

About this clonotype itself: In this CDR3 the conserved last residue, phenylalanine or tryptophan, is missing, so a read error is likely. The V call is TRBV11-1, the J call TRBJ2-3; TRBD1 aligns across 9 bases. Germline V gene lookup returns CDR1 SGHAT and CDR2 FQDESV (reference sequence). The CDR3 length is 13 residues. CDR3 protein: CPNRGTGMDTQYL. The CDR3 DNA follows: TGTCCCAATAGAGGGACAGGGATGGATACGCAGTATTTA.

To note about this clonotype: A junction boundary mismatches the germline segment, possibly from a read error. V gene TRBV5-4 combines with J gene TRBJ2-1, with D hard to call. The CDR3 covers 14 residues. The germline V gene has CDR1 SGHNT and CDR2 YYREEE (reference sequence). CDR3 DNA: TGTGCCAGCAGCTTGTGGTTCTCGGGCAATGAACAGTTCTTC. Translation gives CASSLWFSGNEQFF.

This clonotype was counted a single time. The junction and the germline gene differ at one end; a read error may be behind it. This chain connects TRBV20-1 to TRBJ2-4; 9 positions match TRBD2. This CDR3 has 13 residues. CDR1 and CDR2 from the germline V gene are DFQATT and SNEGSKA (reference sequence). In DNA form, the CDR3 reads TGCAGTGTCAGACTAGCGGAAGAAAACGTTCAGTACTTT. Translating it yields CSVRLAEENVQYF.

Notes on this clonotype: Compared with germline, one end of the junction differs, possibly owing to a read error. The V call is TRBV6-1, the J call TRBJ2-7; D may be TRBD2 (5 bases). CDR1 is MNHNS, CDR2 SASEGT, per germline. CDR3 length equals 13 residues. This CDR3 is CASSELANFEEYF. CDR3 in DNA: TGTGCCAGCAGTGAACTAGCTAACTTCGAGGAGTACTTC.

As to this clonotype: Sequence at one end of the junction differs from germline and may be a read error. The DNA for the CDR3 is TGTACCAGCAGCGATCGGGACAGGGACTACGAGCAGTACTTC. Translation gives CTSSDRDRDYEQYF. This rearrangement joins TRBV7-9 to TRBJ2-7; 9 nucleotides match TRBD1. The CDR3 spans 14 residues. Per the germline V gene, CDR1 is SEHNR and CDR2 is FQNEAQ (reference sequence).

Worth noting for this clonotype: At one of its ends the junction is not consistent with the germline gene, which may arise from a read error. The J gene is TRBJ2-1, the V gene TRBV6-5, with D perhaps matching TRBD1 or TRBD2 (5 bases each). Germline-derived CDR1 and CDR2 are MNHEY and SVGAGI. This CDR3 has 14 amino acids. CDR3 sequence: CTSRYVGMRGEQFF. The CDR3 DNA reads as TGTACCAGCAGATATGTCGGGATGAGGGGTGAGCAGTTCTTC.

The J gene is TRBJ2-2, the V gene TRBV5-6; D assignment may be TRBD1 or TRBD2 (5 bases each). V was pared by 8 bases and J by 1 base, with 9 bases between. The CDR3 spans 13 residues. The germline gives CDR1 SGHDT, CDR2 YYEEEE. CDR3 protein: CASLGRNTGELFF. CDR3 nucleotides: TGTGCCAGTTTGGGACGGAACACCGGGGAGCTGTTTTTT.

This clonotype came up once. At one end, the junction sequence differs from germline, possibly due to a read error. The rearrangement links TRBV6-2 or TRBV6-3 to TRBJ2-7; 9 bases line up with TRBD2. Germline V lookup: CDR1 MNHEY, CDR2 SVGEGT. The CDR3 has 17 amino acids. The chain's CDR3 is CASCYPPPLAGEEEQYF. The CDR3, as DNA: TGTGCCAGCTGTTATCCCCCCCCGTTAGCGGGAGAAGAAGAGCAGTATTTC.